Presented here are 21 T cell receptor beta chains from one specimen sequenced in a study of shared clonotypes between healthy human individuals (TCRdb year 2020). Receptor libraries were prepared by the immunoSEQ multiplex PCR assay. TCRdb holds this immuneACCESS table with in-frame rearrangements only. Some clones are missing; in checked studies, unresolved V genes explain under half, and the rest has no known cause. The sample data list about 2.4 million clones, and 90% to 95% of these were observed just once. The ten largest clones add up to 0.35% to 0.45% of the sample. Material for sequencing was naive CD4+ T cells from PBMCs. This specimen's cell subset or site label, interpreted: CD45RA+ positively selected. Source of these receptors: a man between 18 and 35 years old in good health. Some clones in this sample may be carry-over from other donors' samples.

The V gene is TRBV14, the J gene TRBJ2-7; D is uncertain. The CDR3 length is 12 residues. V lost 7 bases and J 6 bases, leaving 13 bases between the germline ends. Germline CDR1 SGHDN, CDR2 FVKESK. The CDR3 sequence is CASTPRTGEQYF. CDR3 bases: TGTGCCAGCACCCCAAGGACGGGCGAGCAGTACTTC.

This chain links TRBV2 with TRBJ2-6; no definite D call. This CDR3 is 14 amino acids long. CDR1 and CDR2 from the germline V gene are SNHLY and FYNNEI. V lost 6 bases and J lost 0, with 6 bases in between. The CDR3 sequence is CASSVTSGANVLTF. DNA for the CDR3: TGTGCCAGCAGCGTGACCTCTGGGGCCAACGTCCTGACTTTC.

V usage is TRBV6-4 and J usage is TRBJ2-4; possibly TRBD1 or TRBD2 for D (5 bases each). Germline assignment: CDR1 MRHNA and CDR2 SNTAGT. The CDR3 loop spans 13 amino acids. V gave up 5 bases and J gave up 8 bases, with 13 bases separating them. The CDR3 protein is CASSTGTGDIQYF. The CDR3 DNA reads as TGTGCCAGCAGTACCGGGACCGGGGACATTCAGTACTTC.

The chain employs TRBV7-2 and TRBJ1-1, with D uncertain. From germline, CDR1 is SGHTA and CDR2 FQGNSA. Trimming cost V 2 bases and J 10 bases, with 11 bases left between them. The CDR3 contains 12 residues. CDR3 protein: CASSLFGVGAFF. CDR3 nucleotides: TGTGCCAGCAGCTTATTTGGGGTGGGAGCTTTCTTT.

A remark on this clone: At the DNA level, this CDR3 is encoded by other sequences in the same sample as well. This chain links TRBV2 with TRBJ2-3; D may be TRBD2 (5 bases). Germline CDR1 SNHLY, CDR2 FYNNEI. The CDR3 has 11 amino acids. The V gene lost 7 bases and the J gene lost 6 bases, with 8 bases spanning the gap. CDR3 coding DNA: TGTGCCAGCACGAGGGCGGATACGCAGTATTTT. Translation gives CASTRADTQYF.

This rearrangement joins TRBV7-3 to TRBJ2-2; D is possibly TRBD1 (5 bases). This CDR3 region has 16 residues. V lost 0 bases to trimming and J lost 7 bases, with 15 bases between them. The germline V gene encodes CDR1 SGHTA and CDR2 FQGTGA. This CDR3 is CASSLTSTGAVGELFF. Written as DNA, the CDR3 is TGTGCCAGCAGCTTAACCAGCACAGGTGCGGTCGGGGAGCTGTTTTTT.

This chain joins TRBV11-2 and TRBJ1-2, with 8 bases that match TRBD1. The length of the CDR3 is 16 residues. V shed 5 bases, J shed 0 bases, and the junction held 8 bases outside the gene matches. CDR1 SGHAT and CDR2 FQNNGV come from the germline V gene. The CDR3 here is CASSPRETGANYGYTF. The CDR3 DNA sequence: TGTGCCAGCAGCCCCAGAGAGACAGGGGCTAACTATGGCTACACCTTC.

The V call is TRBV28, the J call TRBJ1-5, with D unclear. Germline lookup yields CDR1 MDHEN and CDR2 SYDVKM. V shed 3 bases and J shed 6 bases, with 12 bases lying between them. The CDR3 runs 14 residues. CDR3 sequence: CASSFGGSVQPQHF. For the CDR3, the DNA is TGTGCCAGCAGTTTCGGAGGGTCAGTTCAGCCCCAGCATTTT.

This chain joins TRBV25-1 and TRBJ1-2; possible D gene TRBD1, 5 bases. The germline V and J ends were trimmed by 1 base and 7 bases, with 13 bases remaining between them. Looked up from germline, CDR1 is MGHDK and CDR2 is SYGVNS. The CDR3 has 14 amino acids. The CDR3 reads CASSEFGTAGGYTF. In DNA form, the CDR3 reads TGTGCCAGCAGTGAATTTGGGACGGCGGGTGGCTACACCTTC.

This rearrangement joins TRBV18 to TRBJ2-1; D not resolved. The V end was cut by 5 bases, the J end by 3 bases, with 14 bases between. Germline CDR1 and CDR2: KGHSH and LQKENI. The CDR3 is 15 amino acids. The CDR3 reads CASSDGRPLYNEQFF. For the CDR3, the DNA is TGTGCCAGCTCAGATGGACGGCCTCTCTACAATGAGCAGTTCTTC.

The gene calls are TRBV10-3 and TRBJ2-2; 11 nucleotides line up with TRBD1. Germline V CDR1 and CDR2: ENHRY, SYGVKD. After removal of 4 bases from V and 6 bases from J, the junction contained 10 bases not matched to a gene. This CDR3 region has 17 residues. CDR3 residues: CAISASPGQGGPGELFF. CDR3 DNA: TGTGCCATCAGTGCCTCCCCGGGACAGGGGGGGCCCGGGGAGCTGTTTTTT.

The V and J genes are TRBV6-5 and TRBJ1-2; possibly TRBD1 for D (6 bases). The V end was cut by 2 bases, the J end by 6 bases, with 10 bases between. The CDR3 has 13 residues. Germline lookup yields CDR1 MNHEY and CDR2 SVGAGI. The DNA for the CDR3 is TGTGCCAGCAGTTACATCCAGGGGCATGGCTACACCTTC. As protein: CASSYIQGHGYTF.

The gene calls are TRBV5-6 and TRBJ2-7; 8 nucleotides line up with TRBD2. Trimming removed 4 bases from V and 5 bases from J; junction bases left unmatched: 11. CDR3 length: 15 amino acids. CDR1 SGHDT and CDR2 YYEEEE come from the germline V gene. CDR3 in amino acids: CASSRLAILGNEQYF. The CDR3 nucleotides read TGTGCCAGCAGCCGACTAGCGATCCTGGGCAACGAGCAGTACTTC.

V and J are TRBV7-2 and TRBJ2-7, with D maybe TRBD2 (7 bases). Trimming left V 1 base short and J 7 bases short, with 11 bases between. The CDR3 is 13 amino acids. Germline V gene sequence: CDR1 SGHTA, CDR2 FQGNSA. This CDR3 is CASSLGRGGEQYF. In nucleotides, the CDR3 is TGTGCCAGCAGCTTAGGGAGGGGGGGGGAGCAGTACTTC.

CDR3 sequence reads: CASSMTVGGLFF. The CDR3 coding sequence is TGTGCCAGTAGTATGACTGTTGGAGGGCTGTTTTTT. The J gene is TRBJ1-4, the V gene TRBV19, with D uncertain. This CDR3 has 12 amino acids. V gave up 3 bases and J gave up 14 bases, with 13 bases separating them. Germline V CDR1 and CDR2: LNHDA, SQIVND (reference sequence). Full variable domain (missing parts from reference TRBV19 and TRBJ1-4): DGGITQSPKYLFRKEGQNVTLSCEQNLNHDAMYWYRQDPGQGLRLIYYSQIVNDFQKGDIAEGYSVSREKKESFPLTVTSAQKNPTAFYLCASSMTVGGLFFGSGTQLSVL.

The chain is built from TRBV25-1 and TRBJ2-5; possibly TRBD2 for D (5 bases). CDR1 MGHDK and CDR2 SYGVNS come from the germline V gene. There are 16 residues in the CDR3. The V end lost 2 bases, the J end lost 5 bases, and 18 bases lay between the germline ends. CDR3 in DNA: TGTGCCAGCAGTGAACCCCCTGGCGCAGAGCGGGAGACCCAGTACTTC. It codes for CASSEPPGAERETQYF.

J is TRBJ1-1 and V is TRBV27; the D gene is possibly TRBD1 (5 bases). The CDR3 extends over 16 amino acids. Trimming took off 6 bases at V and 1 base at J, with 18 bases between the two ends. Germline CDR1 and CDR2: MNHEY and SMNVEV (reference sequence). CDR3 DNA sequence: TGTGCCAGCAGCCCTAGGGCGTGGGGGGGGAACACTGAAGCTTTCTTT. Protein product: CASSPRAWGGNTEAFF.

This clone was detected a few times. This sequence joins TRBV5-1 and TRBJ1-2; D is ambiguous. Germline lookup yields CDR1 SGHRS and CDR2 YFSETQ. Trimming removed 5 bases from V and 0 bases from J, with 11 bases in between. The CDR3 covers 14 residues. The CDR3 here is CASRVSEANYGYTF. The CDR3 nucleotides read TGCGCCAGCAGAGTTAGCGAAGCTAACTATGGCTACACCTTC.

V is TRBV5-6 and J is TRBJ1-1, with D possibly TRBD1 on 5 matching bases. Per germline, CDR1 SGHDT and CDR2 YYEEEE. The CDR3 is 15 residues long. Trimming stripped 0 bases from V and 5 bases from J, with 14 bases between. The CDR3 region is CASSLDGGRVTEAFF. The DNA of the CDR3 is TGTGCCAGCAGCTTGGACGGGGGTCGCGTGACTGAAGCTTTCTTT.

The chain is built from TRBV19 and TRBJ1-5, with D unresolved. Per germline, CDR1 LNHDA and CDR2 SQIVND (reference sequence). The CDR3 runs 14 residues. Trimming stripped 7 bases from V and 1 base from J, with 11 bases between. In DNA, the CDR3 is TGTGCCAGTAATGTGATGGAGAGCAATCAGCCCCAGCATTTT. This codes for CASNVMESNQPQHF.

V is TRBV7-2 and J is TRBJ2-1, with 9 bases matching TRBD2. V lost 8 bases to trimming and J lost 3 bases; unmatched junction nucleotides: 8. The V gene's germline CDR1 is SGHTA and CDR2 FQGNSA. This CDR3 is 15 amino acids long. The CDR3 sequence is CASAGGTSSYNEQFF. In DNA form, the CDR3 reads TGTGCCAGCGCAGGAGGGACTAGCAGCTACAATGAGCAGTTCTTC.